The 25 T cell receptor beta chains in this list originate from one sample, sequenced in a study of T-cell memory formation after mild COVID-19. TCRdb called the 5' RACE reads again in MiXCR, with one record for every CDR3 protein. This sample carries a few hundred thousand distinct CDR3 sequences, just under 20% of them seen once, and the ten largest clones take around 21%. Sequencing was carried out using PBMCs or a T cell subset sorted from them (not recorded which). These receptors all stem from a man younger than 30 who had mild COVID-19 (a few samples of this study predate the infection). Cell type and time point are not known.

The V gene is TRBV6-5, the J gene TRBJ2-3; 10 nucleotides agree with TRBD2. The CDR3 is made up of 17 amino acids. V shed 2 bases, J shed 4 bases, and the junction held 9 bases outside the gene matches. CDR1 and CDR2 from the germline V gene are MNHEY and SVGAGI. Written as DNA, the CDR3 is TGTGCCAGCAGTTACCGCCCTAGCGGGGGTTCACCAGATACGCAGTATTTT. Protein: CASSYRPSGGSPDTQYF.

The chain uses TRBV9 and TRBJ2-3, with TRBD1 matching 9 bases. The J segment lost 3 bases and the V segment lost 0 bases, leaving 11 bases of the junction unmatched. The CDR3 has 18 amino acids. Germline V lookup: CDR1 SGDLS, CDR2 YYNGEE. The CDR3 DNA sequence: TGTGCCAGCAGCGTAGTTGGGACAGGGTCCCTCCGAACAGATACGCAGTATTTT. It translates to CASSVVGTGSLRTDTQYF.

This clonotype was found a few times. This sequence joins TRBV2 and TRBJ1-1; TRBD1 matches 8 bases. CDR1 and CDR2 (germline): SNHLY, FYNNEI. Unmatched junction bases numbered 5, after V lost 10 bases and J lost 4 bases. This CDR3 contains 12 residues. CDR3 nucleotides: TGTGCCACGGGACAGGCGACCACTGAAGCTTTCTTT. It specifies CATGQATTEAFF.

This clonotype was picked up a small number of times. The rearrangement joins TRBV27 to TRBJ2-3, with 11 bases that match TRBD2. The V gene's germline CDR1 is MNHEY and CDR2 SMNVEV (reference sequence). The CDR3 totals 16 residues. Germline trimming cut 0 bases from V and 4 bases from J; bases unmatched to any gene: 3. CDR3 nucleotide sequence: TGTGCCAGCAGTTTATCTGCTAGCGGGGGGCCAGATACGCAGTATTTT. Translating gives CASSLSASGGPDTQYF.

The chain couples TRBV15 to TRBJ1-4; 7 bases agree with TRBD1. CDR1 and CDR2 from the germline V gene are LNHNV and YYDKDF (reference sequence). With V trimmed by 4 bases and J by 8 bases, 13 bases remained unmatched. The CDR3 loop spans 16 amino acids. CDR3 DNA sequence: TGTGCCACCAGCACCAGCCGACAGGGATTTGACGAAAAACTGTTTTTT. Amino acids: CATSTSRQGFDEKLFF.

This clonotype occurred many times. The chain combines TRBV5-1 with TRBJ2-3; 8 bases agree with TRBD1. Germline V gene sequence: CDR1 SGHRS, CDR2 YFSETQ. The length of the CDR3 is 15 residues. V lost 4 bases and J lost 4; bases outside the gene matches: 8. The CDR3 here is CASSQRQGIPDTQYF. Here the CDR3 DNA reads TGCGCCAGCAGCCAACGACAGGGGATTCCAGATACGCAGTATTTT.

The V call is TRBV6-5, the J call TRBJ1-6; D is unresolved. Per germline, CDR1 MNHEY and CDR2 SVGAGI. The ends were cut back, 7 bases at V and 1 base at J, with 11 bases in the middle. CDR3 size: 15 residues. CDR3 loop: CASKREVSYNSPLHF. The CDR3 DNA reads TGTGCCAGCAAGAGGGAGGTATCCTATAATTCACCCCTCCACTTT.

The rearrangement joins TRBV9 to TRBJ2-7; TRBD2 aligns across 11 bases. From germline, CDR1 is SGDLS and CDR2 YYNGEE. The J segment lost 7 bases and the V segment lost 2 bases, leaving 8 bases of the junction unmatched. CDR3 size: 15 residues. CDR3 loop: CASSVGTSGAWEQYF. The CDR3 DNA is TGTGCCAGCAGCGTCGGGACTAGCGGAGCGTGGGAGCAGTACTTC. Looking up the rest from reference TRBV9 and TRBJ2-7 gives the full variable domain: DSGVTQTPKHLITATGQRVTLRCSPRSGDLSVYWYQQSLDQGLQFLIQYYNGEERAKGNILERFSAQQFPDLHSELNLSSLELGDSALYFCASSVGTSGAWEQYFGPGTRLTVT.

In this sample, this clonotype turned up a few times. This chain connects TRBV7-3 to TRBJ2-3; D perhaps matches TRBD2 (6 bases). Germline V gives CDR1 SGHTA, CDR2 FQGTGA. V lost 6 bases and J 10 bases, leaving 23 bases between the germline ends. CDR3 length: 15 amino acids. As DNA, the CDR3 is TGTGCCAGCAGTCCAACTGGGGGGTACTCCCCTCCGCAGTATTTT. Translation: CASSPTGGYSPPQYF.

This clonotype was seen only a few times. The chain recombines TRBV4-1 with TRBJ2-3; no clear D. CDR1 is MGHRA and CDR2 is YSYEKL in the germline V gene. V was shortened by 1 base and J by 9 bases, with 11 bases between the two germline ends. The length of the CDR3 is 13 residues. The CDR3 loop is CASSQGPEETQYF. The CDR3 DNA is TGCGCCAGCAGCCAAGGGCCGGAAGAGACGCAGTATTTT.

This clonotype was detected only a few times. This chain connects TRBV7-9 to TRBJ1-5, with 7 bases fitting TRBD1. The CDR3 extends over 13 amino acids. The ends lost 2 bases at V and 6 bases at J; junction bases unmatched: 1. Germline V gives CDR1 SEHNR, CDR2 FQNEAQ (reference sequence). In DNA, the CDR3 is TGTGCCAGCAGCTTACCAGGGGGTCAGCCCCAGCATTTT. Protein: CASSLPGGQPQHF.

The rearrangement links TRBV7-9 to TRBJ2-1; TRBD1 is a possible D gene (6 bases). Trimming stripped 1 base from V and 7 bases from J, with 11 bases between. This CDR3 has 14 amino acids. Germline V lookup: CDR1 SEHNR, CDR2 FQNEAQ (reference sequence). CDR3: CASSLEQGRNEQFF. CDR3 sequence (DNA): TGTGCCAGCAGCTTAGAACAGGGTAGGAATGAGCAGTTCTTC.

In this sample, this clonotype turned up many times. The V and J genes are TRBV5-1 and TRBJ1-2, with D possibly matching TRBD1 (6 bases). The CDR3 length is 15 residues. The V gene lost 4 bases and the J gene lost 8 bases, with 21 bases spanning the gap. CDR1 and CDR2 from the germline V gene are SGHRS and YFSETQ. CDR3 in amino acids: CASSDVAGDVYGYTF. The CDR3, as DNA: TGCGCCAGCAGCGACGTGGCAGGGGACGTTTACGGCTACACCTTC.

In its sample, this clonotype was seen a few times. The DNA of the CDR3 is TGTGCCAGCAGCCTCAACCCTATAGCGGTCTCCTACAATGAGCAGTTCTTC. Its protein product is CASSLNPIAVSYNEQFF. This chain uses TRBV7-3 with TRBJ2-1; D is possibly TRBD2 (6 bases). Trimming took 5 bases from V and 0 from J, leaving 17 bases between them. The CDR3 covers 17 residues. Germline V lookup: CDR1 SGHTA, CDR2 FQGTGA.

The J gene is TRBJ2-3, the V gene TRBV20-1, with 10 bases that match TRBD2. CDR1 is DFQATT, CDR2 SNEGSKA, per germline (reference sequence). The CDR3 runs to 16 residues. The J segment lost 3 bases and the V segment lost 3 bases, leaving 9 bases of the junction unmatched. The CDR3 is CSASRASGGRTDTQYF. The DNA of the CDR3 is TGCAGTGCTAGTCGGGCTAGCGGGGGTAGGACAGATACGCAGTATTTT.

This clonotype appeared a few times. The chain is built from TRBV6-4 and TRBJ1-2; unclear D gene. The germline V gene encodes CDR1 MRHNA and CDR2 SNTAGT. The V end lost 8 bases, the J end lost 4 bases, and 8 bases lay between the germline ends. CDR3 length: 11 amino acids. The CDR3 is CASLPGYGYTF. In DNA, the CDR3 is TGTGCCAGCCTCCCCGGCTATGGCTACACCTTC.

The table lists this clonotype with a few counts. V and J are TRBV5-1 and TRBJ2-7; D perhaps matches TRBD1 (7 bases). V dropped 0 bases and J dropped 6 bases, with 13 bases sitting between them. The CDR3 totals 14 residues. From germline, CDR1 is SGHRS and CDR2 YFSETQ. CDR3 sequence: CASSLAGGGAEQYF. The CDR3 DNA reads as TGCGCCAGCAGCTTGGCTGGAGGGGGCGCCGAGCAGTACTTC.

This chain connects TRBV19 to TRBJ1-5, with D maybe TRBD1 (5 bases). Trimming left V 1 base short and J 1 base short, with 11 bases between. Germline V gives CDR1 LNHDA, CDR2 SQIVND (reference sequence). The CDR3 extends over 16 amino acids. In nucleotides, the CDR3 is TGTGCCAGTAGTATAGGGGGCCTCGGCAGCAATCAGCCCCAGCATTTT. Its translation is CASSIGGLGSNQPQHF.

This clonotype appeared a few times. CDR3 nucleotides: TGTGCCAGCAGTTTGGCAGGGTTGGGTAATTTCGGGCAGTACTTC. This translates into CASSLAGLGNFGQYF. The chain couples TRBV12-3 or TRBV12-4 to TRBJ2-7, with D perhaps TRBD1 (5 bases). Trimming left V 3 bases short and J 9 bases short, with 21 bases between. The CDR3 runs 15 residues.

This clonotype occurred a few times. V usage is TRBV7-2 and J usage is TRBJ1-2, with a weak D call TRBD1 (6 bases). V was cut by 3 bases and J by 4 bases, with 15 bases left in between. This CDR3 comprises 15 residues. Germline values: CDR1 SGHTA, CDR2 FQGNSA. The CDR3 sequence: CASSFTFGQSYGYTF. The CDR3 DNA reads TGTGCCAGCAGCTTCACCTTCGGACAGTCCTATGGCTACACCTTC.

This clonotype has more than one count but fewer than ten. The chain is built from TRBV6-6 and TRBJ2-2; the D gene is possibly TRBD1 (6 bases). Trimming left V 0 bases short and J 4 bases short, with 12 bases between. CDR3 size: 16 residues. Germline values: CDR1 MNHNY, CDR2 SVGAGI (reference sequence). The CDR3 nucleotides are TGTGCCAGCAGTTACTCGATTCTAGGGGGCACCGGGGAGCTGTTTTTT. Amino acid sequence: CASSYSILGGTGELFF.

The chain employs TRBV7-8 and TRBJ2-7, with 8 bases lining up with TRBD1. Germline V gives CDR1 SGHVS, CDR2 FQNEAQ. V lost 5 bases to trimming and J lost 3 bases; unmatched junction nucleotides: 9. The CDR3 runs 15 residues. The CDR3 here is CASSRTGSPFYEQYV. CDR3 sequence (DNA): TGTGCCAGCAGCCGGACAGGGAGTCCCTTCTACGAGCAGTACGTC.

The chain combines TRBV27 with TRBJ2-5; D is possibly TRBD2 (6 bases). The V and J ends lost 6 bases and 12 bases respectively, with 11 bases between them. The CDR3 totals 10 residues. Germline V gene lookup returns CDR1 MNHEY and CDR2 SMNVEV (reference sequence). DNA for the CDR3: TGTGCCAGCAGGGTACGCGGGGAGTACTTC. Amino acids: CASRVRGEYF.

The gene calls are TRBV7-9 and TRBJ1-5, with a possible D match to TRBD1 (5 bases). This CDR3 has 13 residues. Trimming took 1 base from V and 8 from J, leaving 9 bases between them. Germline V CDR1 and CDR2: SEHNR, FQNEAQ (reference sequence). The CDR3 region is CASSLGGREPQHF. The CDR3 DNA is TGTGCCAGCAGCTTAGGGGGCCGGGAGCCCCAGCATTTT.

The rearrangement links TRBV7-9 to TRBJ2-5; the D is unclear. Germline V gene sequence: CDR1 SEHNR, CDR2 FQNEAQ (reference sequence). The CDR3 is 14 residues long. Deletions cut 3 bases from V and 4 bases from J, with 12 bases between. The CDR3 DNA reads TGTGCCAGCAGCTTGGGTGGAGATGTAGAGACCCAGTACTTC. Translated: CASSLGGDVETQYF.